These T cell receptor beta chains were read from a single sample in a study of cytomegalovirus exposure and HLA in healthy donors. Measured with immunoSEQ multiplex PCR; TCRdb has only the in-frame clones, and not every one. Altogether approximately 110,000 clones are present, 78% being singletons, with the ten largest covering about 5.3%. The sample consisted of PBMCs. Receptors originate from a male donor in good health and CMV-seronegative. Each CDR3 is given without its conserved first and last residue. Each record gives: D gene, V gene, J gene, clone size, CDR3 protein. D genes are given only for firm matches. Clone size appears in some rows only: once, few, many, or a class for an expanded clone.

TRBD1	TRBV10-3	TRBJ1-5	-	ASSEGTDINPQH
-	TRBV11-1	TRBJ2-2	-	ASSLGLFTGELF
TRBD2	TRBV5-4	TRBJ2-5	-	ASSRTGLAEETQY
TRBD2	TRBV7-9	TRBJ2-7	-	ASSLGAGAGKHYEQY
TRBD1	TRBV9	TRBJ2-7	-	ASSGTGGYEQY
-	TRBV10-3	TRBJ1-5	-	AISAGGEGNQPQH
TRBD1	TRBV27	TRBJ1-1	few	ASSFHHGQGATEAF
-	TRBV5-4	TRBJ2-5	-	ASSGGQQQETQY
-	TRBV27	TRBJ1-1	-	ASKFRSGVWTEAF
-	TRBV30	TRBJ1-4	-	AWNDKNVYEKLF
-	TRBV9	TRBJ2-2	few	ASSVEGLGQTGSGELF
TRBD2	TRBV7-9	TRBJ2-1	once	ASTLSGRPYNEQF
TRBD1	TRBV10-3	TRBJ2-3	-	AISWDRDTDTQY
-	TRBV5-1	TRBJ2-7	-	ASSEGATPYEQY
-	TRBV7-3	TRBJ1-1	many	ASSLAGSNTEAF
-	TRBV5-1	TRBJ2-5	-	ASSFIQRATQY
-	TRBV2	TRBJ2-3	few	ASSYRRTSTDTQY
-	TRBV6-1	TRBJ2-7	-	ASSAQGSYEQY
TRBD2	TRBV5-1	TRBJ2-1	-	ASSLMAGLGTNEQF
TRBD1	TRBV27	TRBJ1-4	-	ASRTGGEKLF
-	TRBV6-1	TRBJ2-1	-	ASRLEKDNEQF
TRBD1	TRBV19	TRBJ1-6	-	ACSDRGYNSPLH
TRBD2	TRBV7-2	TRBJ2-5	-	ASSPSGQETQY
-	TRBV29-1	TRBJ2-1	-	SVAFLAGRNEQF
TRBD2	TRBV13	TRBJ2-7	-	ASSLGTSGHPYEQY
TRBD2	TRBV6-1	TRBJ2-5	-	ASSQGLPTPETQY
TRBD2	TRBV9	TRBJ2-3	-	ASSVASGRTSTQY
TRBD1	TRBV7-9	TRBJ1-4	few	ASSLSGVQGAREKLF
-	TRBV29-1	TRBJ2-3	-	SVEDPGVASTDTQY
TRBD1	TRBV18	TRBJ1-2	-	ASSPTGTGEVGYGYT
TRBD1	TRBV7-8	TRBJ2-2	-	ASSSGQGSSGELF
TRBD1	TRBV6-5	TRBJ2-2	-	ASSPGTGATGELF
TRBD2	TRBV5-1	TRBJ2-4	-	ASSFRGVKNIQY
TRBD1	TRBV19	TRBJ1-2	-	ASRPTGIGGYT
-	TRBV28	TRBJ2-7	-	ASNTRGMQY
TRBD1	TRBV19	TRBJ1-2	few	ASSTSDRAVYGYT